This note documents a single TCR beta chain sequence. Its specific antigen is unknown. No base quality values were provided; no much bigger clone lies one nucleotide off. The data originate from a study of blood T cell repertoires in COVID-19 (dated by TCRdb to about 2020). Broadly, across the study: The collaborator samples originated in the United States, Italy and Spain and spanned the acute and convalescent phases of COVID-19. The material from the prospective study consisted of cDNA or gDNA derived from T cells, B-cell-depleted T cells, or PBMCs. The dataset comprised deeply sampled blood TCRbeta repertoires from subjects exposed to, actively infected with, or recovered from COVID-19. The repertoires were released in a freely available public database intended as a resource for research on the immune response to SARS-CoV-2. The samples were drawn from the first 160 participants of the ongoing ImmuneRACE study and from some 1,300 subjects provided by 6 global collaborators. A de-identified subject ID, COVID-19 status, age in years and sex were almost always included in the sample metadata. HLA class I and class II types, where available, came from metadata supplied by the sample provider rather than from assay-based typing.

Participants in the prospective study were enrolled through a virtual design, were aged about 18 to 100 years, and lived in 24 United States geographic areas. In the prospective study, cohorts were assigned on the basis of participant-reported clinical history obtained from a screening survey and a study questionnaire. Recovered participants in ImmuneRACE Cohort 3 were defined as having two consecutive negative NP/OP PCR tests, clearance from a healthcare professional, or resolution of symptoms. Mobile phlebotomists in the prospective study collected whole blood, serum and a nasopharyngeal or oropharyngeal swab from every participant. Additional blood draws and questionnaires over an approximately 2-month period could optionally be provided by prospective study participants. Prospective study blood samples were shipped either frozen or at room temperature before DNA extraction. Beyond this particular receptor, the publication reports: Clinical and demographic metadata were provided uncurated, with the amount varying by source and participant.

CDR1 MNHEY and CDR2 SVGAGI are derived from the germline V gene. The CDR3 goes from the cysteine to the phenylalanine over 15 residues. CDR3 DNA only is kept here, 45 bases in frame from base 1. V lost 8 bases and J lost 3 bases; the stretch between them is 18 bases long. TCRbeta CDR3 regions were amplified from genomic DNA using the immunoSEQ Assay, a bias-controlled multiplex PCR. The authors' analysis ran thus. The number of nucleated cells in each sample was estimated by amplification of reference gene primers within the assay. Sequence reads were collapsed and filtered to measure the absolute abundance of every unique TCRbeta CDR3 rearrangement. Productive Simpson clonality was computed per sample as the square root of Simpson's diversity index over productive rearrangements. What TCRdb holds here is the immuneACCESS table cut down to in-frame rearrangements. Part of the clones is not present; checked against another copy, under half of the missing clones reflect an unresolved V gene, and the others are unexplained. From that table come the V and J calls and clone size; the DNA was used to work out D and trimming. The sample includes almost 200,000 clones, with approximately 88% observed a single time. Of the sample, about 8.8% falls within the top ten clones.

Sequencing was done on a sample of PBMCs or T cells enriched from blood (not recorded which). The receptor's source is a woman between 18 and 29 years old who had recovered from COVID-19. The chain is encoded by TRBV6-5 joined to TRBJ2-3, with TRBD1 tentatively as D gene (5 bases match). The nucleotide sequence is TGTGCCAGCTCTTTAGGGGTAGTAATGACAGATACGCAGTATTTT. It encodes CASSLGVVMTDTQYF.